The 24 T cell receptor beta chains reported below all come from one sample, sequenced in a study of blood T cell repertoires in COVID-19. TCRdb keeps only in-frame clones here, not all; method: immunoSEQ multiplex PCR. The data show about 64,000 clones, with roughly 77% seen just once and under 15% held by the top ten. The sample consisted of peripheral blood. The source is a man older than 75 with acute or convalescent COVID-19.

The J gene is TRBJ1-2, the V gene TRBV6-5; 9 bases are a match to TRBD1. The CDR3 extends over 12 amino acids. Germline V gene data show CDR1 as MNHEY and CDR2 as SVGAGI. After removal of 10 bases from V and 9 bases from J, the junction contained 9 bases not matched to a gene. The CDR3 bases are TGTGCCACCCGGGACAGGGTTTCCCGCTACACCTTC. Amino acid sequence: CATRDRVSRYTF.

The CDR3 protein is CASSLGPSSYEQYF. CDR3 DNA: TGTGCCAGCAGCTTGGGTCCCAGCTCCTACGAGCAGTACTTC. The J gene is TRBJ2-7, the V gene TRBV5-6; no reliable D call. Per the germline V gene, CDR1 is SGHDT and CDR2 is YYEEEE. CDR3 length: 14 amino acids. V lost 0 bases and J lost 0, with 7 bases in between. The whole variable domain, remainder taken from reference TRBV5-6 and TRBJ2-7, is DAGVTQSPTHLIKTRGQQVTLRCSPKSGHDTVSWYQQALGQGPQFIFQYYEEEERQRGNFPDRFSGHQFPNYSSELNVNALLLGDSALYLCASSLGPSSYEQYFGPGTRLTVT.

CDR3 sequence: CASSRPGSADSPLHF. CDR3 bases: TGTGCCAGCAGCCGCCCCGGGTCGGCAGATTCACCCCTCCACTTT. The chain combines TRBV14 with TRBJ1-6; D unresolved. V was clipped by 4 bases and J by 8 bases, with 15 bases between them. There are 15 residues in the CDR3. Germline CDR1 and CDR2: SGHDN and FVKESK.

The V and J genes are TRBV3-1 (or the pseudogene TRBV3-2) and TRBJ1-1; D might be TRBD1 (6 bases). V dropped 1 base and J dropped 5 bases, with 11 bases sitting between them. Germline CDR1 is LGHDT and CDR2 is YNNKEL (reference sequence). The CDR3 has 14 residues. This CDR3 is CASSQGGRGTEAFF. The CDR3 coding sequence is TGTGCCAGCAGCCAAGGAGGGAGGGGGACTGAAGCTTTCTTT.

Only a few counts were recorded for this clone. Other DNA sequences in the sample encode the same CDR3. The chain links TRBV5-1 to TRBJ2-7; D remains unclear. Trimming shortened V by 1 base and J by 4 bases, and 9 bases separated the two germline ends. CDR3 size: 13 residues. The germline V gene has CDR1 SGHRS and CDR2 YFSETQ. CDR3 protein: CASSLSAGYEQYF. DNA for the CDR3: TGCGCCAGCAGCTTGAGCGCTGGGTACGAGCAGTACTTC.

The chain is built from TRBV18 and TRBJ2-1; TRBD2 is a possible D gene (5 bases). The V gene lost 1 base and the J gene lost 8 bases, with 9 bases spanning the gap. CDR3 size: 13 residues. Looked up from germline, CDR1 is KGHSH and CDR2 is LQKENI. The CDR3 DNA reads TGTGCCAGCTCACCACGGATCGGGGATGAGCAGTTCTTC. This sequence encodes CASSPRIGDEQFF.

This chain joins TRBV11-2 and TRBJ2-5; 14 positions match TRBD2. Trimming took 0 bases from V and 4 from J; bases not matched to a gene: 10. CDR1 and CDR2 (germline): SGHAT, FQNNGV. There are 19 residues in the CDR3. The CDR3 protein is CASSLDPSTSGRVGETQYF. The CDR3, as DNA: TGTGCCAGCAGCTTAGATCCGTCGACTAGCGGGAGGGTAGGAGAGACCCAGTACTTC. Supplemented by reference TRBV11-2 and TRBJ2-5, the full variable domain reads EAGVAQSPRYKIIEKRQSVAFWCNPISGHATLYWYQQILGQGPKLLIQFQNNGVVDDSQLPKDRFSAERLKGVDSTLKIQPAKLEDSAVYLCASSLDPSTSGRVGETQYFGPGTRLLVL.

The chain recombines TRBV27 with TRBJ2-6, with 7 bases lining up with TRBD1. J lost 0 bases, V lost 6 bases, and 8 bases had no gene match. In germline, CDR1 is MNHEY, CDR2 SMNVEV (reference sequence). The CDR3 runs to 17 residues. The CDR3 spells CASRGTAHTSGANVLTF. CDR3 bases: TGTGCCAGCAGGGGGACAGCCCATACCTCTGGGGCCAACGTCCTGACTTTC. Full variable domain (remainder filled in from reference TRBV27 and TRBJ2-6): EAQVTQNPRYLITVTGKKLTVTCSQNMNHEYMSWYRQDPGLGLRQIYYSMNVEVTDKGDVPEGYKVSRKEKRNFPLILESPSPNQTSLYFCASRGTAHTSGANVLTFGAGSRLTVL.

The chain recombines TRBV12-3 or TRBV12-4 with TRBJ1-3; 10 nucleotides line up with TRBD1. The CDR3 has 13 amino acids. V trimming: 5 bases; J trimming: 8 bases; junction bases outside the gene matches: 3. The CDR3 DNA sequence: TGTGCCAGCAGTGAGGACAGGGGGGACACCATATATTTT. This gives the protein CASSEDRGDTIYF.

J is TRBJ1-1 and V is TRBV7-9; the D gene is possibly TRBD1 (6 bases). V lost 7 bases to trimming and J lost 3 bases, with 18 bases between them. Germline V CDR1 and CDR2: SEHNR, FQNEAQ (reference sequence). The CDR3 is made up of 15 amino acids. Here the CDR3 DNA reads TGTGCCAGCAAAGGGGGGGCTGGCGGTGACACTGAAGCTTTCTTT. It is translated as CASKGGAGGDTEAFF.

The genes are TRBV18 and TRBJ2-3, with D maybe TRBD1 (6 bases). CDR3 length: 17 amino acids. CDR1 is KGHSH, CDR2 LQKENI, per germline. V was trimmed by 1 base and J by 2 bases, leaving 16 bases between them. The CDR3 sequence: CASSPLPSDSSTDTQYF. The CDR3 DNA is TGTGCCAGCTCACCACTTCCCTCGGACAGCTCCACAGATACGCAGTATTTT.

The J gene is TRBJ1-4, the V gene TRBV27, with D maybe TRBD1 (6 bases). The CDR3 has 14 amino acids. Germline-derived CDR1 and CDR2 are MNHEY and SMNVEV (reference sequence). V lost 1 base, J lost 9 bases, and 12 bases lay in between. In DNA form, the CDR3 reads TGTGCCAGCAGTTTATTTGCCGGGGACAAAAAACTGTTTTTT. The encoded protein is CASSLFAGDKKLFF. Using reference TRBV27 and TRBJ1-4 for the parts outside the CDR3, the full variable domain is EAQVTQNPRYLITVTGKKLTVTCSQNMNHEYMSWYRQDPGLGLRQIYYSMNVEVTDKGDVPEGYKVSRKEKRNFPLILESPSPNQTSLYFCASSLFAGDKKLFFGSGTQLSVL.

The chain links TRBV5-6 to TRBJ1-2; maybe TRBD1 (6 bases). The length of the CDR3 is 14 residues. CDR1 and CDR2 from the germline V gene are SGHDT and YYEEEE. Trimming removed 1 base from V and 2 bases from J, with 9 bases in between. CDR3: CASSLPGQNYGYTF. The CDR3 region has the DNA TGTGCCAGCAGCTTGCCTGGACAGAACTATGGCTACACCTTC. The complete variable domain, with remaining parts taken from reference TRBV5-6 and TRBJ1-2, reads DAGVTQSPTHLIKTRGQQVTLRCSPKSGHDTVSWYQQALGQGPQFIFQYYEEEERQRGNFPDRFSGHQFPNYSSELNVNALLLGDSALYLCASSLPGQNYGYTFGSGTRLTVV.

This clone was recorded a few times. The chain couples TRBV2 to TRBJ1-2; the D gene is possibly TRBD1 (6 bases). Between the trimmed V and J ends, which lost 7 bases and 8 bases, there was a span of 14 bases. The CDR3 is 12 residues long. The germline V gene encodes CDR1 SNHLY and CDR2 FYNNEI. CDR3 DNA sequence: TGTGCCAGCATCAAGCAGGGGTACGGCTACACCTTC. Translating it yields CASIKQGYGYTF.

V is TRBV9 and J is TRBJ1-1; tentatively, D is TRBD1 (5 bases). V shed 4 bases and J shed 2 bases, with 21 bases lying between them. The CDR3 length is 17 residues. CDR1 is SGDLS and CDR2 is YYNGEE in the germline V gene. CDR3: CASSPNPGTPSNTEAFF. For the CDR3, the DNA is TGTGCCAGCAGCCCCAATCCCGGGACTCCAAGTAACACTGAAGCTTTCTTT.

The CDR3 is CASSHILAGNSPLHF. CDR3 sequence (DNA): TGTGCCAGCAGCCATATCCTGGCAGGGAATTCACCCCTCCACTTT. The V and J genes are TRBV11-2 and TRBJ1-6; D possibly corresponds to TRBD1 (5 bases). The V and J ends lost 5 bases and 7 bases respectively, with 15 bases between them. The CDR3 has 15 residues. From germline, CDR1 is SGHAT and CDR2 FQNNGV.

The chain carries TRBV6-5 and TRBJ1-1; D is unclear. The CDR3 has 15 residues. V was clipped by 0 bases and J by 2 bases, with 10 bases between them. CDR1 and CDR2 (germline): MNHEY, SVGAGI. The CDR3 sequence: CASSYSGRSNTEAFF. The CDR3 coding sequence is TGTGCCAGCAGTTACTCGGGGAGGTCTAACACTGAAGCTTTCTTT.

This chain connects TRBV6-5 to TRBJ1-6, with 8 positions matching TRBD1. CDR1 is MNHEY and CDR2 is SVGAGI in the germline V gene. There are 15 residues in the CDR3. With V trimmed by 6 bases and J by 9 bases, 10 bases remained unmatched. CDR3 in DNA: TGTGCCAGCAGCCGGGCCACAGGGGGGGGTTCACCCCTCCACTTT. The encoded protein is CASSRATGGGSPLHF.

The rearrangement uses TRBV6-1 and TRBJ1-5; 7 bases align to TRBD1. This CDR3 contains 17 residues. V lost 2 bases and J lost 3; bases outside the gene matches: 10. CDR1 is MNHNS, CDR2 SASEGT, per germline. The CDR3 loop reads CASSETRQDRVNQPQHF. CDR3 nucleotide sequence: TGTGCCAGCAGTGAAACGCGGCAAGACAGGGTCAATCAGCCCCAGCATTTT.

J is TRBJ2-7 and V is TRBV5-4, with unresolved D. The CDR3 covers 15 residues. V was shortened by 0 bases and J by 1 base, with 11 bases between the two germline ends. Germline values: CDR1 SGHNT, CDR2 YYREEE (reference sequence). CDR3 nucleotides: TGTGCCAGCAGCTTGGACGGCAGGTCATCCTACGAGCAGTACTTC. It yields the protein CASSLDGRSSYEQYF.

This clone was detected only once. This chain connects TRBV6-5 to TRBJ2-3, with D perhaps TRBD1 (6 bases). CDR3 length equals 15 residues. V shed 5 bases and J shed 2 bases, with 14 bases lying between them. Germline assignment: CDR1 MNHEY and CDR2 SVGAGI. CDR3 coding DNA: TGTGCCAGCAGTCCGGGACAAGGGGACACAGATACGCAGTATTTT. Translation: CASSPGQGDTDTQYF.

This chain joins TRBV19 and TRBJ1-3; D is ambiguous. The CDR3 loop spans 13 amino acids. Germline lookup yields CDR1 LNHDA and CDR2 SQIVND (reference sequence). V lost 1 base to trimming and J lost 2 bases, with 3 bases between them. The CDR3 region is CASSIGPGNTIYF. DNA for the CDR3: TGTGCCAGTAGTATAGGGCCTGGAAACACCATATATTTT.

The gene calls are TRBV5-1 and TRBJ1-2; TRBD1 aligns across 9 bases. CDR1 and CDR2 (germline): SGHRS, YFSETQ. Trimming at V came to 4 bases and at J to 2 bases, leaving 6 bases not matched to a gene. The CDR3 runs 15 residues. The CDR3 DNA sequence: TGCGCCAGCAGCGCGGGGACAGGGAACAACTATGGCTACACCTTC. Translating it yields CASSAGTGNNYGYTF. Full variable domain (remainder filled in from reference TRBV5-1 and TRBJ1-2): KAGVTQTPRYLIKTRGQQVTLSCSPISGHRSVSWYQQTPGQGLQFLFEYFSETQRNKGNFPGRFSGRQFSNSRSEMNVSTLELGDSALYLCASSAGTGNNYGYTFGSGTRLTVV.

This sequence joins TRBV5-1 and TRBJ1-2; TRBD1 matches at 10 bases. Germline values: CDR1 SGHRS, CDR2 YFSETQ. The CDR3 sequence is 13 residues long. V was pared by 4 bases and J by 7 bases, with 4 bases of the junction left unmatched. The CDR3 bases are TGCGCCAGCAGCGTCGGACAGGGGGTTGGCTACACCTTC. Translated: CASSVGQGVGYTF. The variable domain in full, with the rest retrieved from reference TRBV5-1 and TRBJ1-2, is KAGVTQTPRYLIKTRGQQVTLSCSPISGHRSVSWYQQTPGQGLQFLFEYFSETQRNKGNFPGRFSGRQFSNSRSEMNVSTLELGDSALYLCASSVGQGVGYTFGSGTRLTVV.